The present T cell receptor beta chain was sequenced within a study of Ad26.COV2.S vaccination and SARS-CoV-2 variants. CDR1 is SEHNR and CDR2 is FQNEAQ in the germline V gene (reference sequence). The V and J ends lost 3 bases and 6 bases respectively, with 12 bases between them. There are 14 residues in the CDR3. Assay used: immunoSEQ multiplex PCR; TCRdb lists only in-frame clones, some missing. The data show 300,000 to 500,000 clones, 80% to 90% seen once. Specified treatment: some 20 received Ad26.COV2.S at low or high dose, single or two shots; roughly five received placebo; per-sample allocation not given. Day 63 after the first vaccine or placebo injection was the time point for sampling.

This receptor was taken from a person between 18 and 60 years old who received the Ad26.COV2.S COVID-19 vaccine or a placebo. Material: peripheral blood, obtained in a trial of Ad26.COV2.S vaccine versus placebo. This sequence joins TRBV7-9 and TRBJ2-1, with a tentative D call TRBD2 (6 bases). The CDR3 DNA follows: TGTGCCAGCAGCTTGGGGGGAGAGCGCAATGAGCAGTTCTTC. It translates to CASSLGGERNEQFF.